Each of the 26 T cell receptor beta chains below was sequenced from the same sample in a study of T cell repertoires in cytomegalovirus infection (dated by TCRdb to about 2019). The sequencing machine was an Illumina HiSeq 1500. TCRdb took the public reads, trimmed them with fastp at Q25, ran MiXCR for clone calling and kept in-frame beta chains. CDR3 protein duplicates are merged, each entry listing the most common genes and DNA. The sample yields 46,000 or so distinct CDR3 sequences; 20% were counted once. Of the sample, under 20% is held by the ten largest clones. No antigen has been identified for these receptors. The specimen was PBMCs, sequenced either directly or after in vitro stimulation (not recorded which). The receptor set was obtained from a human donor in good health (CMV status not recorded). Some clones in this sample may be carry-over from other donors' samples.

Turning to this clonotype: A read error may produce the germline difference seen at one junction end. The V and J genes are TRBV4-3 and TRBJ2-3; 14 bases map to TRBD2. The CDR3 has 18 residues. CDR1 is LGHNA, CDR2 YSLEER, per germline. This CDR3 reads CASGQDSPGLAGADTQYF. The CDR3 bases are TGCGCCAGCGGCCAAGATAGCCCGGGACTAGCGGGAGCAGATACGCAGTATTTT.

The table lists this clonotype with a few counts. The chain combines TRBV15 with TRBJ2-1, with TRBD1 as a possible D gene (6 bases). Trimming pared 0 bases from V and 7 bases from J, leaving 10 bases between. Germline V gene lookup returns CDR1 LNHNV and CDR2 YYDKDF (reference sequence). The CDR3 runs 14 residues. The chain's CDR3 is CATSRDTRGNEQFF. The CDR3, as DNA: TGTGCCACCAGCAGAGATACGAGGGGGAATGAGCAGTTCTTC. Full variable domain (outside the CDR3, taken from reference TRBV15 and TRBJ2-1): DAMVIQNPRYQVTQFGKPVTLSCSQTLNHNVMYWYQQKSSQAPKLLFHYYDKDFNNEADTPDNFQSRRPNTSFCFLDIRSPGLGDTAMYLCATSRDTRGNEQFFGPGTRLTVL.

The chain combines TRBV10-3 with TRBJ2-2; 7 nucleotides match TRBD2. This CDR3 has 13 amino acids. Germline CDR1 is ENHRY and CDR2 is SYGVKD. The trim removed 10 bases at V and 1 base at J, leaving 3 bases unmatched. The CDR3 bases are TGTGCCAACCGCGGGGGGAACACCGGGGAGCTGTTTTTT. This sequence encodes CANRGGNTGELFF.

The rearrangement links TRBV7-9 to TRBJ2-7, with 10 nucleotides matching TRBD2. From germline, CDR1 is SEHNR and CDR2 FQNEAQ (reference sequence). The CDR3 is 12 amino acids. V was clipped by 11 bases and J by 5 bases; unmatched bases: 6. CDR3 loop: CAGAGGPNEQYF. The CDR3 region has the DNA TGTGCCGGAGCGGGGGGGCCCAACGAGCAGTACTTC.

This clonotype was detected only a few times. This chain joins TRBV2 and TRBJ2-7, with a weak D call TRBD1 (5 bases). From germline, CDR1 is SNHLY and CDR2 FYNNEI. V was shortened by 2 bases and J by 1 base, with 6 bases between the two germline ends. CDR3 length: 13 residues. The CDR3 region is CASSEQGSYEQYF. DNA for the CDR3: TGTGCCAGCAGTGAACAGGGATCCTACGAGCAGTACTTC. Filled out from reference TRBV2 and TRBJ2-7, the complete variable domain reads EPEVTQTPSHQVTQMGQEVILRCVPISNHLYFYWYRQILGQKVEFLVSFYNNEISEKSEIFDDQFSVERPDGSNFTLKIRSTKLEDSAMYFCASSEQGSYEQYFGPGTRLTVT.

This clonotype was seen repeatedly, ten times or more. J is TRBJ2-7 and V is TRBV2, with TRBD1 matching 9 bases. The germline V gene encodes CDR1 SNHLY and CDR2 FYNNEI. The V segment lost 8 bases and the J segment 7 bases; nucleotides outside the gene matches: 6. The CDR3 has 12 amino acids. CDR3 bases: TGTGCCAGCCAGGGACAGGGTAAAGAGCAGTACTTC. It encodes CASQGQGKEQYF.

CDR3 nucleotide sequence: TGTGCCAGCAGCTTTCGTACGGGAGGGTACCACGAGCAGTACTTC. Its protein product is CASSFRTGGYHEQYF. This sequence joins TRBV7-9 and TRBJ2-7; 8 bases line up with TRBD2. V gave up 3 bases and J gave up 5 bases; unmatched junction bases: 9. Looked up from germline, CDR1 is SEHNR and CDR2 is FQNEAQ (reference sequence). The CDR3 is 15 residues long.

This clonotype was picked up a small number of times. This rearrangement joins TRBV6-5 to TRBJ1-2; TRBD1 matches 10 bases. Trimming took 4 bases from V and 6 from J; bases not matched to a gene: 5. This CDR3 is 14 amino acids long. Germline lookup yields CDR1 MNHEY and CDR2 SVGAGI. For the CDR3, the DNA is TGTGCCAGCAGTTTAATCGGGACAGGGGATGGCTACACCTTC. This gives the protein CASSLIGTGDGYTF.

This clonotype was recorded a few times. CDR3 protein: CAGTGGAGVSYNEQFF. In DNA, the CDR3 is TGTGCCGGGACCGGGGGAGCGGGAGTGTCCTACAATGAGCAGTTCTTC. This rearrangement joins TRBV6-1 to TRBJ2-1; 8 bases match TRBD2. The CDR3 is made up of 16 amino acids. Germline-derived CDR1 and CDR2 are MNHNS and SASEGT. Unmatched junction bases numbered 13, after V lost 11 bases and J lost 1 base.

The V and J genes are TRBV20-1 and TRBJ2-1; TRBD1 matches at 7 bases. Germline V lookup: CDR1 DFQATT, CDR2 SNEGSKA (reference sequence). J lost 1 base, V lost 3 bases, and 6 bases had no gene match. This CDR3 has 15 amino acids. The CDR3 loop is CSASDDRASYNEQFF. The CDR3 DNA follows: TGCAGTGCTAGTGACGACAGGGCATCCTACAATGAGCAGTTCTTC.

This clonotype appeared many times. The chain combines TRBV12-3 or TRBV12-4 with TRBJ1-1; D is uncertain. Trimming removed 5 bases from V and 3 bases from J, with 7 bases in between. CDR3 length equals 12 residues. CDR3 coding DNA: TGTGCCAGCAGTCTAGAATACACTGAAGCTTTCTTT. Translating it yields CASSLEYTEAFF.

This clonotype was found a few times. V is TRBV2 and J is TRBJ2-7, with 8 bases aligning to TRBD1. CDR3 length: 14 residues. The J segment lost 2 bases and the V segment lost 4 bases, leaving 4 bases of the junction unmatched. The V gene's germline CDR1 is SNHLY and CDR2 FYNNEI. DNA for the CDR3: TGTGCCAGCAGTGGGGCAGGGGGCACCTACGAGCAGTACTTC. Translated, it gives CASSGAGGTYEQYF.

This clonotype was seen ten or more times. The chain recombines TRBV7-9 with TRBJ2-2; 7 bases agree with TRBD1. The germline gives CDR1 SEHNR, CDR2 FQNEAQ (reference sequence). The V gene end was trimmed by 3 bases and the J gene end by 7 bases; junction bases not matched to a gene: 8. CDR3 length equals 15 residues. The CDR3 DNA follows: TGTGCCAGCAGCTTCTGGGACAGTCCCAGCGGGGAGCTGTTTTTT. Translated: CASSFWDSPSGELFF.

About this clonotype itself: One end of the junction varies from germline; a read error may be responsible. V usage is TRBV2 and J usage is TRBJ1-5; TRBD1 matches at 8 bases. The germline V gene has CDR1 SNHLY and CDR2 FYNNEI. The CDR3 has 14 amino acids. The DNA for the CDR3 is TGTGCCAGCATGGGACAGGCTGGCAATCAGCCCCCGCATTTT. It codes for CASMGQAGNQPPHF.

This clonotype was found many times. The chain uses TRBV7-2 and TRBJ2-7; D unclear. The germline V gene encodes CDR1 SGHTA and CDR2 FQGNSA. The CDR3 spans 15 residues. Deletions cut 5 bases from V and 0 bases from J, with 14 bases between. The DNA of the CDR3 is TGTGCCAGCAGCCCGGTGGCCTTCTACTCCTACGAGCAGTACTTC. This encodes CASSPVAFYSYEQYF.

The chain links TRBV19 to TRBJ1-2, with 10 bases matching TRBD1. This CDR3 has 14 amino acids. Trimming at V came to 5 bases and at J to 7 bases, leaving 7 bases not matched to a gene. The germline V gene has CDR1 LNHDA and CDR2 SQIVND (reference sequence). The CDR3 region is CASSPRQGAGGYTF. CDR3 nucleotide sequence: TGTGCCAGTAGTCCCAGACAGGGGGCTGGTGGCTACACCTTC.

The chain recombines TRBV29-1 with TRBJ1-1; the match to TRBD1 covers 12 bases. This CDR3 has 14 residues. Germline CDR1 is SQVTM and CDR2 is ANQGSEA. J gave up 6 bases and V 2 bases, and 4 bases lay outside the gene matches. The CDR3 coding sequence is TGCAGCGTTGAACCGGGACAGGGGGCCGCTGAAGCTTTCTTT. Protein sequence: CSVEPGQGAAEAFF. The variable domain in full, completed from reference TRBV29-1 and TRBJ1-1, reads SAVISQKPSRDICQRGTSLTIQCQVDSQVTMMFWYRQQPGQSLTLIATANQGSEATYESGFVIDKFPISRPNLTFSTLTVSNMSPEDSSIYLCSVEPGQGAAEAFFGQGTRLTVV.

This clonotype was observed a few times. This chain connects TRBV4-3 to TRBJ2-1; TRBD1 matches 11 bases. From germline, CDR1 is LGHNA and CDR2 YSLEER. CDR3 length: 15 residues. After removal of 4 bases from V and 8 bases from J, the junction contained 7 bases not matched to a gene. The CDR3, as DNA: TGCGCCAGCAGCCGACGTCTGGGACAGGGGGATGAGCAGTTCTTC. Protein product: CASSRRLGQGDEQFF.

This clonotype turned up a few times. This rearrangement joins TRBV10-3 to TRBJ2-1; TRBD2 matches at 11 bases. With V trimmed by 10 bases and J by 9 bases, 11 bases remained unmatched. Germline values: CDR1 ENHRY, CDR2 SYGVKD. CDR3 size: 14 residues. As DNA, the CDR3 is TGTGCCACCCTCGAGGCTAGCGGGAGGTTTGAGCAGTTCTTC. Translating gives CATLEASGRFEQFF.

CDR3 region: CASSFPRGLGETQYF. The DNA of the CDR3 is TGTGCCAGCAGCTTCCCACGCGGCTTGGGAGAGACCCAGTACTTC. The gene calls are TRBV7-9 and TRBJ2-5, with D unclear. The CDR3 is 15 amino acids. Germline-derived CDR1 and CDR2 are SEHNR and FQNEAQ (reference sequence). Trimming removed 3 bases at V and 4 bases at J, with 15 bases between. Full variable domain (outside the CDR3, taken from reference TRBV7-9 and TRBJ2-5): DTGVSQNPRHKITKRGQNVTFRCDPISEHNRLYWYRQTLGQGPEFLTYFQNEAQLEKSRLLSDRFSAERPKGSFSTLEIQRTEQGDSAMYLCASSFPRGLGETQYFGPGTRLLVL.

The V call is TRBV10-3, the J call TRBJ1-6, with D possibly being TRBD1 (5 bases). CDR1 and CDR2 from the germline V gene are ENHRY and SYGVKD. V lost 6 bases, J lost 11 bases, and 14 bases lay in between. The CDR3 loop spans 13 amino acids. The CDR3 bases are TGTGCCATCAGCAAGACGGAGGGGACACCCCTCCACTTT. It codes for CAISKTEGTPLHF.

This clonotype was found a few times. The V gene is TRBV12-3 or TRBV12-4, the J gene TRBJ2-1, with TRBD2 identical over 7 bases. V was clipped by 7 bases and J by 4 bases; unmatched bases: 7. The CDR3 runs to 14 residues. CDR3 loop: CASTGGGRYNEQFF. For the CDR3, the DNA is TGTGCCAGCACTGGCGGGGGTCGGTACAATGAGCAGTTCTTC.

This chain uses TRBV6-2 or TRBV6-3 with TRBJ1-2; no definite D call. This CDR3 comprises 13 residues. Germline values: CDR1 MNHEY, CDR2 SVGEGT. V lost 6 bases, J lost 8 bases, and 16 bases lay in between. The CDR3 spells CASSRGESRGYTF. The CDR3 DNA is TGTGCCAGCAGCCGAGGAGAGTCCAGAGGCTACACCTTC.

The chain joins TRBV4-1 to TRBJ1-2; 7 nucleotides match TRBD1. The CDR3 covers 16 residues. The ends lost 4 bases at V and 2 bases at J; junction bases unmatched: 10. Germline CDR1 is MGHRA and CDR2 is YSYEKL. The CDR3 DNA is TGCGCCAGCAGCCTAGTGACGGGACAGAGAAACTATGGCTACACCTTC. This gives the protein CASSLVTGQRNYGYTF.

The J gene is TRBJ1-2, the V gene TRBV5-1; 7 positions agree with TRBD1. The V segment lost 5 bases and the J segment 5 bases; nucleotides outside the gene matches: 18. Germline V gives CDR1 SGHRS, CDR2 YFSETQ. The CDR3 is 17 amino acids. The chain's CDR3 is CASSSAQGIPPVYGYTF. Here the CDR3 DNA reads TGCGCCAGCAGTTCTGCACAGGGGATTCCCCCTGTATATGGCTACACCTTC.

This clonotype has ten or more counts. This CDR3 is CASSRAGDRYSNQPQHF. The CDR3 nucleotides are TGTGCCAGCAGCCGTGCCGGGGACCGATATAGCAATCAGCCCCAGCATTTT. The rearrangement links TRBV6-5 to TRBJ1-5; weak D call: TRBD1 (5 bases). Germline V gene sequence: CDR1 MNHEY, CDR2 SVGAGI. CDR3 length: 17 residues. The ends were cut back, 6 bases at V and 0 bases at J, with 18 bases in the middle.